This T cell receptor (beta chain) was sequenced for a study of blood T cell repertoires in COVID-19. The CDR3 runs 12 residues. Trimming left V 3 bases short and J 10 bases short, with 10 bases between. The table came from immunoSEQ multiplex PCR; TCRdb's copy has only in-frame clones and leaves some out. The table shows about 190,000 clones, with under 80% occurring only once. Source material: PBMCs or T cells enriched from blood (not recorded which). This receptor was obtained from a woman in her forties or fifties with acute COVID-19. The rearrangement uses TRBV12-3 or TRBV12-4 and TRBJ1-5, with D perhaps matching TRBD1 (6 bases). Written as DNA, the CDR3 is TGTGCCAGCAGTTTTGGGGGCGTACCCCAGCATTTT. Protein sequence: CASSFGGVPQHF.